A selection of T cell receptor beta chains follows, all from one sample in a study of shared clonotypes between healthy human individuals. Assay: immunoSEQ multiplex PCR; the TCRdb copy retains only in-frame clones and omits some. Of 1,500,000 or so clones in the sample, approximately 98.5% were seen once. The sample consisted of naive CD4+ T cells sorted from blood. The receptors here all came from a man aged 25-40 years in good health. CDR3s include the opening cysteine and the closing phenylalanine or tryptophan. D genes are given only for firm matches. Size is omitted from some rows. Given values are once, few, many or a class for expanded clones.

j_call: TRBJ2-1
v_call: TRBV11-2
d_call: TRBD2
clone_size: -
cdr3_nt: TGTGCCAGCAGCCAGCTGACTAGCTTCTCGGACAATGAGCAGTTCTTC
cdr3_aa: CASSQLTSFSDNEQFF

j_call: TRBJ2-1
v_call: TRBV18
d_call: -
clone_size: -
cdr3_nt: TGTGCCAGCTCACTCTTAAACGGAGACAATGAGCAGTTCTTC
cdr3_aa: CASSLLNGDNEQFF

j_call: TRBJ2-7
v_call: TRBV5-4
d_call: TRBD2
clone_size: -
cdr3_nt: TGTGCCAGCAACAGGACTAGCGGGAAGTCCTACGAGTGGCAGTACTTC
cdr3_aa: CASNRTSGKSYEWQYF

j_call: TRBJ1-1
v_call: TRBV5-1
d_call: -
clone_size: -
cdr3_nt: TGCGCCAGCTCCCGGGACACCCACTCGCTGAACACTGAAGCTTTCTTT
cdr3_aa: CASSRDTHSLNTEAFF

j_call: TRBJ1-4
v_call: TRBV5-1
d_call: TRBD1
clone_size: -
cdr3_nt: TGCGCCAGCAGCTTGACAGGGACAGGGAATGAAAAACTGTTTTTT
cdr3_aa: CASSLTGTGNEKLFF

j_call: TRBJ2-2
v_call: TRBV20-1
d_call: -
clone_size: -
cdr3_nt: TGCAGTGCTAGAGTTTCCGGGGAGCTGTTTTTT
cdr3_aa: CSARVSGELFF

j_call: TRBJ2-3
v_call: TRBV6-6
d_call: TRBD2
clone_size: -
cdr3_nt: TGTGCCAGCTCAAGCCTAGCGGGAGCAGATACGCAGTATTTT
cdr3_aa: CASSSLAGADTQYF

j_call: TRBJ2-4
v_call: TRBV6-1
d_call: -
clone_size: -
cdr3_nt: TGTGCCAGCAGTGAACCCGAACCGTTTGTGAACATTCAGTACTTC
cdr3_aa: CASSEPEPFVNIQYF

j_call: TRBJ2-3
v_call: TRBV5-1
d_call: TRBD1
clone_size: -
cdr3_nt: TGCGCCAGCAGCTTGTCGCCGGGACAGTTAGATACGCAGTATTTT
cdr3_aa: CASSLSPGQLDTQYF

j_call: TRBJ2-3
v_call: TRBV7-7
d_call: -
clone_size: -
cdr3_nt: TGTGCTAGCAGCCCAGTAAGGGGCACAGATACGCAGTATTTT
cdr3_aa: CASSPVRGTDTQYF

j_call: TRBJ2-3
v_call: TRBV7-3
d_call: -
clone_size: -
cdr3_nt: TGTGCCAGCAGCTTAACAGGGGTGGATACGCAGTATTTT
cdr3_aa: CASSLTGVDTQYF

j_call: TRBJ1-1
v_call: TRBV7-2
d_call: -
clone_size: -
cdr3_nt: TGTGCCAGCAGCTTAGACTGGGGGCGTATTAACACTGAAGCTTTCTTT
cdr3_aa: CASSLDWGRINTEAFF

j_call: TRBJ2-7
v_call: TRBV4-2
d_call: -
clone_size: -
cdr3_nt: TGTGCCAGCAGCCGACGTTTGGCAGAAGGGGTCTACGAGCAGTACTTC
cdr3_aa: CASSRRLAEGVYEQYF

j_call: TRBJ2-7
v_call: TRBV27
d_call: TRBD2
clone_size: -
cdr3_nt: TGTGCCAGCACCGGGAGGAGCGGGAGGGTCTACGAGCAGTACTTC
cdr3_aa: CASTGRSGRVYEQYF

j_call: TRBJ2-7
v_call: TRBV29-1
d_call: -
clone_size: -
cdr3_nt: TGCAGCATAGGAGCGGGGACACCGGTTGAGCAGTACTTC
cdr3_aa: CSIGAGTPVEQYF

j_call: TRBJ1-5
v_call: TRBV7-9
d_call: TRBD1
clone_size: -
cdr3_nt: TGTGCCAGCCTTCGGACAGGGCTTTATCAGCCCCAGCATTTT
cdr3_aa: CASLRTGLYQPQHF

j_call: TRBJ2-3
v_call: TRBV5-1
d_call: -
clone_size: -
cdr3_nt: TGCGCCAGCCTGACATCTAGCACAGATACGCAGTATTTT
cdr3_aa: CASLTSSTDTQYF

j_call: TRBJ2-5
v_call: TRBV29-1
d_call: TRBD1
clone_size: -
cdr3_nt: TGCAGCGTTATGACAGGGGCAGAGACCCAGTACTTC
cdr3_aa: CSVMTGAETQYF

j_call: TRBJ2-1
v_call: TRBV9
d_call: -
clone_size: -
cdr3_nt: TGTGCCAGCAGCGGATCCCTGTTGGCGACCTACAATGAGCAGTTCTTC
cdr3_aa: CASSGSLLATYNEQFF

j_call: TRBJ2-7
v_call: TRBV28
d_call: TRBD1
clone_size: -
cdr3_nt: TGTGCCAGCAGGAGGGACAGGCCTTCCTACGAGCAGTACTTC
cdr3_aa: CASRRDRPSYEQYF

j_call: TRBJ2-7
v_call: TRBV2
d_call: -
clone_size: once
cdr3_nt: TGTGCCAGCAAACTGACAGTGGGGTCCTACGAGCAGTACTTC
cdr3_aa: CASKLTVGSYEQYF

j_call: TRBJ2-1
v_call: TRBV6-1
d_call: -
clone_size: once
cdr3_nt: TGTGCCAGCAGTGAAGATGGCGAGCAGTTCTTC
cdr3_aa: CASSEDGEQFF

j_call: TRBJ1-3
v_call: TRBV15
d_call: -
clone_size: -
cdr3_nt: TGTGCCACCAGCAAACCGGAAGGATACACCATATATTTT
cdr3_aa: CATSKPEGYTIYF

j_call: TRBJ1-5
v_call: TRBV30
d_call: -
clone_size: -
cdr3_nt: TGTGCCTGGACCTTTCAGCCCCAGCATTTT
cdr3_aa: CAWTFQPQHF

j_call: TRBJ1-2
v_call: TRBV19
d_call: -
clone_size: -
cdr3_nt: TGTGCCAGTAGTCTGCAGGGCGGCCTAGGCGGCTACACCTTC
cdr3_aa: CASSLQGGLGGYTF

j_call: TRBJ2-2
v_call: TRBV2
d_call: -
clone_size: -
cdr3_nt: TGTGCCAGCAGTGAAGCTTCGGGAACTCCGTTAGGGGAGCTGTTTTTT
cdr3_aa: CASSEASGTPLGELFF

j_call: TRBJ2-7
v_call: TRBV2
d_call: TRBD1
clone_size: -
cdr3_nt: TGTGCCAGCAGTGAATTGGGGACAGGATCGCTTGAGCAGTACTTC
cdr3_aa: CASSELGTGSLEQYF

j_call: TRBJ2-1
v_call: TRBV5-1
d_call: -
clone_size: once
cdr3_nt: TGCGCCAGCAGCTTGGGGTTTGGGTTTTACAATGAGCAGTTCTTC
cdr3_aa: CASSLGFGFYNEQFF

j_call: TRBJ2-7
v_call: TRBV28
d_call: -
clone_size: -
cdr3_nt: TGTGCCAGCAGTCTCAGGGCTACATCCGAGCAGTACTTC
cdr3_aa: CASSLRATSEQYF

j_call: TRBJ2-1
v_call: TRBV18
d_call: -
clone_size: -
cdr3_nt: TGTGCCAGCTCACCCCTACGGTCGGAAAGCTCCTACAATGAGCAGTTCTTC
cdr3_aa: CASSPLRSESSYNEQFF

j_call: TRBJ2-1
v_call: TRBV18
d_call: TRBD1
clone_size: -
cdr3_nt: TGTGCCAGCTCACCTCGACAGGGGGCGAACAATGAGCAGTTCTTC
cdr3_aa: CASSPRQGANNEQFF

j_call: TRBJ2-1
v_call: TRBV5-1
d_call: TRBD1
clone_size: -
cdr3_nt: TGCGCCAGCAGCTATGGACAGGGTTTATCTCAGGAGCAGTTCTTC
cdr3_aa: CASSYGQGLSQEQFF

j_call: TRBJ2-7
v_call: TRBV11-2
d_call: -
clone_size: -
cdr3_nt: TGTGCCAGCAGCCGCATCAGGCACCGGGAAGCTTACGAGCAGTACTTC
cdr3_aa: CASSRIRHREAYEQYF

j_call: TRBJ2-3
v_call: TRBV27
d_call: -
clone_size: once
cdr3_nt: TGTGCCAGCAGTATAGGACTACCCACAGATACGCAGTATTTT
cdr3_aa: CASSIGLPTDTQYF

j_call: TRBJ1-2
v_call: TRBV20-1
d_call: -
clone_size: -
cdr3_nt: TGCAGCGCCCTTGGGGGCTACACCTTC
cdr3_aa: CSALGGYTF

j_call: TRBJ2-5
v_call: TRBV6-4
d_call: -
clone_size: -
cdr3_nt: TGTGCCAGCAGGGCCTCAAATCAAGAGACCCAGTACTTC
cdr3_aa: CASRASNQETQYF

j_call: TRBJ2-7
v_call: TRBV7-9
d_call: -
clone_size: -
cdr3_nt: TGTGCCAGCAGCGAGCTTGCCAACTACGAGCAGTACTTC
cdr3_aa: CASSELANYEQYF

j_call: TRBJ1-4
v_call: TRBV28
d_call: TRBD1
clone_size: once
cdr3_nt: TGTGCCAGCAGTTCGCCCGGGACAGGGGACCTGAATGAAAAACTGTTTTTT
cdr3_aa: CASSSPGTGDLNEKLFF

j_call: TRBJ2-7
v_call: TRBV6-1
d_call: -
clone_size: -
cdr3_nt: TGTGCCAGCAAAGACAGCTACGAGCAGTACTTC
cdr3_aa: CASKDSYEQYF

j_call: TRBJ2-7
v_call: TRBV29-1
d_call: -
clone_size: -
cdr3_nt: TGCAGCGTTTCGACGTATAGCTCCTACGAGCAGTACTTC
cdr3_aa: CSVSTYSSYEQYF